The next 32 T cell receptor beta chains were all read from a single sample in a study of T-cell reconstitution after alpha-beta-depleted transplantation in children. During its preparation, the TCRbeta library received unique molecular identifiers. TCRdb used MiXCR to reprocess the PCR reads, holding one entry per CDR3 protein. The sample yields 250,000 to 300,000 distinct CDR3 sequences, about 10% seen once. The material was PBMCs from the stem cell graft donor, obtained from the stem cell graft. The receptors come from a human donor who donated a stem cell graft to a child with SCID.

This clonotype was seen many times. The chain employs TRBV10-3 and TRBJ2-2, with D possibly TRBD2 on 7 matching bases. Germline CDR1 is ENHRY and CDR2 is SYGVKD. The V and J ends lost 10 bases and 0 bases respectively, with 12 bases between them. The CDR3 length is 14 residues. The CDR3 DNA reads TGTGCCAGCAAAGGGGGGGCGAACACCGGGGAGCTGTTTTTT. As protein: CASKGGANTGELFF.

V and J are TRBV4-2 and TRBJ2-5, with TRBD2 matching over 14 bases. Germline CDR1 and CDR2: LGHNA and YNFKEQ. This CDR3 has 16 residues. The J segment lost 3 bases and the V segment lost 4 bases, leaving 4 bases of the junction unmatched. The chain's CDR3 is CASSPPGLAGEETQYF. CDR3 bases: TGTGCCAGCAGCCCTCCGGGACTAGCGGGGGAAGAGACCCAGTACTTC.

This clonotype was picked up a small number of times. The rearrangement joins TRBV12-3 or TRBV12-4 to TRBJ2-5, with unresolved D. The CDR3 sequence is 15 residues long. V dropped 5 bases and J dropped 1 base, with 14 bases sitting between them. CDR3 DNA: TGTGCCAGCAGTCCTCTCCCGGGCCTCCAAGAGACCCAGTACTTC. Translation: CASSPLPGLQETQYF.

CDR3 DNA sequence: TGTGCCAGCAGTTTTTGGACAGGGGGAAAGAGTGAGCAGTTCTTC. As protein: CASSFWTGGKSEQFF. The chain couples TRBV6-5 to TRBJ2-1; 10 bases match TRBD1. The CDR3 extends over 15 amino acids. With V trimmed by 4 bases and J by 9 bases, 9 bases remained unmatched. Germline V gene data show CDR1 as MNHEY and CDR2 as SVGAGI.

This clonotype was detected only a few times. The J gene is TRBJ1-1, the V gene TRBV29-1; 7 nucleotides match TRBD1. Germline CDR1 SQVTM, CDR2 ANQGSEA. V trimming: 7 bases; J trimming: 0 bases; junction bases outside the gene matches: 8. CDR3 length: 14 amino acids. CDR3 in amino acids: CSASGTVLNTEAFF. The CDR3 nucleotides are TGCAGCGCCTCCGGGACAGTATTGAACACTGAAGCTTTCTTT. Supplemented by reference TRBV29-1 and TRBJ1-1, the full variable domain reads SAVISQKPSRDICQRGTSLTIQCQVDSQVTMMFWYRQQPGQSLTLIATANQGSEATYESGFVIDKFPISRPNLTFSTLTVSNMSPEDSSIYLCSASGTVLNTEAFFGQGTRLTVV.

The chain couples TRBV7-8 to TRBJ2-2; 8 nucleotides align to TRBD2. The ends lost 0 bases at V and 7 bases at J; junction bases unmatched: 7. The CDR3 consists of 16 residues. Looked up from germline, CDR1 is SGHVS and CDR2 is FQNEAQ. In nucleotides, the CDR3 is TGTGCCAGCAGCTTAGCGGGCGGGGGGTCGGTCGGGGAGCTGTTTTTT. This encodes CASSLAGGGSVGELFF. Together with reference TRBV7-8 and TRBJ2-2, the CDR3 gives the full variable domain: GAGVSQSPRYKVAKRGQDVALRCDPISGHVSLFWYQQALGQGPEFLTYFQNEAQLDKSGLPSDRFFAERPEGSVSTLKIQRTQQEDSAVYLCASSLAGGGSVGELFFGEGSRLTVL.

This clonotype appeared a few times. V usage is TRBV7-2 and J usage is TRBJ2-7; D uncertain. Germline CDR1 is SGHTA and CDR2 is FQGNSA. V gave up 5 bases and J gave up 4 bases, with 15 bases separating them. The CDR3 has 14 residues. CDR3: CASSTTDPPYEQYF. CDR3 nucleotides: TGTGCCAGCAGCACCACTGATCCCCCTTACGAGCAGTACTTC.

This clonotype was observed a handful of times. The chain couples TRBV5-1 to TRBJ2-5; D is perhaps TRBD2 (7 bases). The CDR3 spans 15 residues. Trimming shortened V by 0 bases and J by 2 bases, and 11 bases separated the two germline ends. Per the germline V gene, CDR1 is SGHRS and CDR2 is YFSETQ. CDR3 sequence (DNA): TGCGCCAGCAGCTTGGAGGGGGGGCCTCAAGAGACCCAGTACTTC. It codes for CASSLEGGPQETQYF.

This clonotype was observed a few times. The chain couples TRBV10-3 to TRBJ2-5; D is possibly TRBD2 (6 bases). V was pared by 5 bases and J by 2 bases, with 18 bases between. The CDR3 contains 16 residues. From germline, CDR1 is ENHRY and CDR2 SYGVKD. Here the CDR3 DNA reads TGTGCCATCAGTTCCGCAGTGGGGCGGGGACAAGAGACCCAGTACTTC. Translated: CAISSAVGRGQETQYF.

This clonotype was observed a few times. The rearrangement uses TRBV3-1 and TRBJ2-1, with TRBD2 matching 9 bases. The germline gives CDR1 LGHDT, CDR2 YNNKEL (reference sequence). This CDR3 comprises 14 residues. The ends lost 4 bases at V and 8 bases at J; junction bases unmatched: 6. The CDR3 spells CASSPRTSEHEQFF. The CDR3 bases are TGTGCCAGCAGCCCTAGGACTAGCGAGCATGAGCAGTTCTTC.

In its sample, this clonotype was seen many times. The chain joins TRBV6-5 to TRBJ1-3; no reliable D call. The CDR3 is 15 amino acids. Germline loops: CDR1 MNHEY, CDR2 SVGAGI. V lost 2 bases and J lost 0, with 8 bases in between. DNA for the CDR3: TGTGCCAGCAGTTACAGACTAAACTCTGGAAACACCATATATTTT. Its translation: CASSYRLNSGNTIYF.

With regard to this clonotype: This clone may be a read error of a much larger clone one base away. This chain links TRBV4-1 with TRBJ2-7; 8 bases map to TRBD2. CDR1 MGHRA and CDR2 YSYEKL come from the germline V gene. The CDR3 runs to 16 residues. CDR3 in amino acids: CARSQDSGTWYSEQYF. Written as DNA, the CDR3 is TGCGCCAGAAGCCAAGATAGCGGGACTTGGTACAGCGAGCAGTACTTC.

This clonotype appeared many times. The chain recombines TRBV29-1 with TRBJ2-1; a weak D match, TRBD2 (5 bases). The germline V and J ends were trimmed by 4 bases and 4 bases, with 11 bases remaining between them. The length of the CDR3 is 13 residues. CDR1 is SQVTM and CDR2 is ANQGSEA in the germline V gene. Here the CDR3 reads CSVGLGSYNEQFF. The CDR3 nucleotides are TGCAGCGTTGGTCTGGGGAGTTACAATGAGCAGTTCTTC.

This clonotype was detected many times. The chain employs TRBV12-3 or TRBV12-4 and TRBJ2-7, with D possibly TRBD1 on 6 matching bases. This CDR3 comprises 12 residues. Deletions cut 1 base from V and 5 bases from J, with 6 bases between. CDR3 protein: CASSLEGDEQYF. The CDR3, as DNA: TGTGCCAGCAGTTTAGAGGGGGACGAGCAGTACTTC.

The rearrangement joins TRBV19 to TRBJ1-2; D is undetermined. The CDR3 is 14 residues long. With 3 bases removed from V and 4 bases from J, the gap between germline ends came to 12 bases. CDR1 is LNHDA, CDR2 SQIVND, per germline (reference sequence). DNA of the CDR3: TGTGCCAGTAGTATCGGAGCCAGTGGCTATGGCTACACCTTC. It specifies CASSIGASGYGYTF.

This clonotype was seen only a few times. The gene calls are TRBV12-3 or TRBV12-4 and TRBJ2-7; possibly TRBD1 or TRBD2 for D (6 bases each). The germline V and J ends were trimmed by 2 bases and 1 base, with 12 bases remaining between them. The length of the CDR3 is 15 residues. The DNA of the CDR3 is TGTGCCAGCAGTTTATCGGGGGCCCGATCCTACGAGCAGTACTTC. Protein: CASSLSGARSYEQYF.

Regarding this clonotype: The junction shows a germline mismatch at one end, possibly a read error. The chain links TRBV18 to TRBJ2-7; D may be TRBD1 or TRBD2 (5 bases each). Germline V lookup: CDR1 KGHSH, CDR2 LQKENI. The CDR3 contains 12 residues. In DNA form, the CDR3 reads TGTGCCAGCTCACCAGGGCAGGGAGTCCTTCTCTTC. Residues: CASSPGQGVLLF.

This clonotype was seen a handful of times. The chain joins TRBV5-1 to TRBJ2-3, with 9 nucleotides matching TRBD1. The CDR3 runs to 17 residues. The V gene's germline CDR1 is SGHRS and CDR2 YFSETQ. V gave up 2 bases and J gave up 1 base; unmatched junction bases: 8. This CDR3 reads CASSFADRGARTDTQYF. DNA of the CDR3: TGCGCCAGCAGCTTTGCCGACAGGGGGGCCCGCACAGATACGCAGTATTTT. The whole variable domain, remainder taken from reference TRBV5-1 and TRBJ2-3, is KAGVTQTPRYLIKTRGQQVTLSCSPISGHRSVSWYQQTPGQGLQFLFEYFSETQRNKGNFPGRFSGRQFSNSRSEMNVSTLELGDSALYLCASSFADRGARTDTQYFGPGTRLTVL.

J is TRBJ2-7 and V is TRBV27; possible D gene TRBD1, 5 bases. This CDR3 has 14 residues. CDR1 and CDR2 (germline): MNHEY, SMNVEV (reference sequence). Deletions cut 3 bases from V and 7 bases from J, with 16 bases between. CDR3 nucleotide sequence: TGTGCCAGCAGTTTCTTACGACAGCCTTATGAGCAGTACTTC. This sequence encodes CASSFLRQPYEQYF.

This clonotype was counted ten times or more. The rearrangement uses TRBV5-1 and TRBJ2-3, with D tentatively TRBD1 (6 bases). Germline values: CDR1 SGHRS, CDR2 YFSETQ. Trimming took 3 bases from V and 0 from J, leaving 8 bases between them. The CDR3 runs 14 residues. In DNA form, the CDR3 reads TGCGCCAGCAGCTCGGACAGAAGCACAGATACGCAGTATTTT. Translation: CASSSDRSTDTQYF. The full variable domain, its missing parts supplied by reference TRBV5-1 and TRBJ2-3, is KAGVTQTPRYLIKTRGQQVTLSCSPISGHRSVSWYQQTPGQGLQFLFEYFSETQRNKGNFPGRFSGRQFSNSRSEMNVSTLELGDSALYLCASSSDRSTDTQYFGPGTRLTVL.

This clonotype showed up just a few times. V is TRBV18 and J is TRBJ2-3; D possibly corresponds to TRBD1 (5 bases). With 1 base removed from V and 1 base from J, the gap between germline ends came to 12 bases. Germline loops: CDR1 KGHSH, CDR2 LQKENI. The CDR3 is 16 residues long. CDR3: CASSPLPGSGTDTQYF. CDR3 in DNA: TGTGCCAGCTCACCACTCCCAGGGTCGGGCACAGATACGCAGTATTTT.

This clonotype was seen many times. The chain couples TRBV9 to TRBJ1-4; 7 bases map to TRBD1. The CDR3 loop spans 14 amino acids. V shed 3 bases, J shed 5 bases, and the junction held 4 bases outside the gene matches. Germline CDR1 and CDR2: SGDLS and YYNGEE. The CDR3 region is CASSGDSQNEKLFF. DNA for the CDR3: TGTGCCAGCAGCGGGGACAGCCAAAATGAAAAACTGTTTTTT. The full variable domain, completed using reference TRBV9 and TRBJ1-4, is DSGVTQTPKHLITATGQRVTLRCSPRSGDLSVYWYQQSLDQGLQFLIQYYNGEERAKGNILERFSAQQFPDLHSELNLSSLELGDSALYFCASSGDSQNEKLFFGSGTQLSVL.

V and J are TRBV6-5 and TRBJ2-1, with TRBD1 as a possible D gene (5 bases). Trimming removed 0 bases at V and 7 bases at J, with 13 bases between. Germline V gives CDR1 MNHEY, CDR2 SVGAGI. The CDR3 is made up of 15 amino acids. CDR3 nucleotide sequence: TGTGCCAGCAGTTACTCTTTATCACAGGAGAATGAGCAGTTCTTC. Protein sequence: CASSYSLSQENEQFF.

Points on this clonotype: With a much larger clone just one base away, this may be a read error. The V call is TRBV15, the J call TRBJ2-1; a possible D gene is TRBD1 (6 bases). The CDR3 contains 15 residues. Per germline, CDR1 LNHNV and CDR2 YYDKDF (reference sequence). Trimming took off 5 bases at V and 5 bases at J, with 16 bases between the two ends. CDR3 DNA: TGTGCCACCAGCCGACCCCACGAGGGGGACAATGAGCAGTTCTTC. Protein product: CATSRPHEGDNEQFF. The whole variable domain, filled in from reference TRBV15 and TRBJ2-1, reads DAMVIQNPRYQVTQFGKPVTLSCSQTLNHNVMYWYQQKSSQAPKLLFHYYDKDFNNEADTPDNFQSRRPNTSFCFLDIRSPGLGDTAMYLCATSRPHEGDNEQFFGPGTRLTVL.

This clonotype occurred a few times. The CDR3 protein is CASSPGGVRTDTQYF. For the CDR3, the DNA is TGCGCCAGCAGCCCCGGGGGGGTTAGGACAGATACGCAGTATTTT. The J gene is TRBJ2-3, the V gene TRBV5-1, with TRBD2 matching over 8 bases. Germline-derived CDR1 and CDR2 are SGHRS and YFSETQ. There are 15 residues in the CDR3. V lost 4 bases and J lost 3; bases outside the gene matches: 7.

The chain combines TRBV4-1 with TRBJ2-7, with D possibly being TRBD2 (6 bases). Trimming pared 1 base from V and 3 bases from J, leaving 19 bases between. The CDR3 spans 17 residues. From germline, CDR1 is MGHRA and CDR2 YSYEKL. CDR3 region: CASSQGRGIGIYYEQYF. CDR3 nucleotides: TGCGCCAGCAGCCAAGGGCGGGGAATCGGGATTTACTACGAGCAGTACTTC.

V is TRBV20-1 and J is TRBJ2-1, with 8 bases lining up with TRBD2. The CDR3 runs to 16 residues. Germline V gene lookup returns CDR1 DFQATT and CDR2 SNEGSKA (reference sequence). The J segment lost 4 bases and the V segment lost 0 bases, leaving 8 bases of the junction unmatched. CDR3 bases: TGCAGTGCTAGAGATGCTGATAGCGGGGATTACAATGAGCAGTTCTTC. Translated, it gives CSARDADSGDYNEQFF.

The sample holds many counts of this clonotype. CDR3 in amino acids: CASSQDKPETQYF. The CDR3 coding sequence is TGTGCCAGCAGTCAGGACAAACCGGAGACCCAGTACTTC. The chain links TRBV6-1 to TRBJ2-5; a weak D match, TRBD1 (5 bases). Germline-derived CDR1 and CDR2 are MNHNS and SASEGT. The CDR3 has 13 amino acids. Trimming removed 5 bases from V and 5 bases from J, with 12 bases in between.

This chain connects TRBV7-3 to TRBJ2-7; D gene unclear. Germline values: CDR1 SGHTA, CDR2 FQGTGA. The CDR3 runs to 14 residues. With 3 bases removed from V and 3 bases from J, the gap between germline ends came to 12 bases. CDR3 sequence reads: CASSFGVGNYEQYF. DNA for the CDR3: TGTGCCAGCAGCTTTGGTGTCGGTAACTACGAGCAGTACTTC.

This clonotype appeared a few times. The chain couples TRBV5-5 to TRBJ2-7; D ambiguous. The CDR3 sequence is 13 residues long. Trimming stripped 0 bases from V and 5 bases from J, with 9 bases between. The germline gives CDR1 SGHKS, CDR2 YYEKEE (reference sequence). CDR3 DNA sequence: TGTGCCAGCAGCTTGGTGGTACTCCACGAGCAGTACTTC. Its translation: CASSLVVLHEQYF.

This clonotype has just a few counts. The chain links TRBV29-1 to TRBJ2-5; the match to TRBD1 covers 7 bases. CDR1 is SQVTM and CDR2 is ANQGSEA in the germline V gene. Unmatched junction bases numbered 6, after V lost 4 bases and J lost 4 bases. This CDR3 is 13 amino acids long. For the CDR3, the DNA is TGCAGCGTTGCCACAGGGGCCGGAGAGACCCAGTACTTC. Translating it yields CSVATGAGETQYF.

The chain has TRBV10-3 and TRBJ2-1; D remains ambiguous. Germline CDR1 reads ENHRY; CDR2 reads SYGVKD. Trimming removed 2 bases from V and 6 bases from J, with 17 bases in between. The CDR3 has 16 residues. Here the CDR3 reads CAISEIRAVGVNEQFF. The CDR3 DNA sequence: TGTGCCATCAGTGAGATACGGGCAGTAGGCGTCAATGAGCAGTTCTTC.